These 19 T cell receptor beta chains share one sample of origin, sequenced in a study of T cell changes during pregnancy in multiple sclerosis. The repertoire was sequenced with immunoSEQ multiplex PCR; TCRdb's copy has only in-frame clones and lacks some. Of 60,000 to 75,000 clones in the sample, 91% are singletons; the top ten hold around 0.85%. This specimen consisted of peripheral blood, obtained before pregnancy. Source of these receptors: a female donor with multiple sclerosis, enrolled in a pregnancy study.

This clone was recorded only once. The chain uses TRBV4-3 and TRBJ2-4; 8 positions match TRBD2. CDR1 is LGHNA and CDR2 is YSLEER in the germline V gene. With 0 bases clipped from V and 7 bases from J, the junction kept 8 bases outside the gene matches. This CDR3 has 16 residues. The CDR3 DNA is TGCGCCAGCAGCCAAGACCACTGGACTAGCCCGAACATTCAGTACTTC. It is translated as CASSQDHWTSPNIQYF.

V is TRBV11-2 and J is TRBJ2-3, with TRBD1 matching 7 bases. J was trimmed by 3 bases and V by 4 bases; bases with no gene match: 10. Germline V gene lookup returns CDR1 SGHAT and CDR2 FQNNGV. This CDR3 has 16 amino acids. CDR3: CASSSILRGLTDTQYF. CDR3 DNA: TGTGCCAGCAGCTCCATCCTAAGGGGGCTAACAGATACGCAGTATTTT. Full variable domain (rest looked up from reference TRBV11-2 and TRBJ2-3): EAGVAQSPRYKIIEKRQSVAFWCNPISGHATLYWYQQILGQGPKLLIQFQNNGVVDDSQLPKDRFSAERLKGVDSTLKIQPAKLEDSAVYLCASSSILRGLTDTQYFGPGTRLTVL.

This clone turned up a few times. The chain combines TRBV7-9 with TRBJ2-7; tentative D call: TRBD1 (6 bases). Trimming cost V 1 base and J 2 bases, with 12 bases left between them. CDR3 length: 15 residues. CDR1 and CDR2 from the germline V gene are SEHNR and FQNEAQ (reference sequence). CDR3: CASSLDRVGAYEQYF. As DNA, the CDR3 is TGTGCCAGCAGCTTAGACAGGGTTGGGGCCTACGAGCAGTACTTC. Full variable domain (outside the CDR3, taken from reference TRBV7-9 and TRBJ2-7): DTGVSQNPRHKITKRGQNVTFRCDPISEHNRLYWYRQTLGQGPEFLTYFQNEAQLEKSRLLSDRFSAERPKGSFSTLEIQRTEQGDSAMYLCASSLDRVGAYEQYFGPGTRLTVT.

This clone showed up just a few times. This chain uses TRBV2 with TRBJ1-1; D is perhaps TRBD1 (6 bases). V lost 3 bases, J lost 3 bases, and 8 bases lay in between. Germline V CDR1 and CDR2: SNHLY, FYNNEI. The CDR3 spans 13 residues. The CDR3 DNA reads TGTGCCAGCAGTGAGGGACACCACACTGAAGCTTTCTTT. It specifies CASSEGHHTEAFF.

CDR3 in amino acids: CASSFTAGAETQYF. For the CDR3, the DNA is TGCGCCAGCAGCTTCACAGCTGGGGCTGAGACCCAGTACTTC. This chain joins TRBV5-1 and TRBJ2-5; a weak D match, TRBD1 (5 bases). With 2 bases removed from V and 5 bases from J, the gap between germline ends came to 13 bases. CDR3 size: 14 residues. Germline V CDR1 and CDR2: SGHRS, YFSETQ.

This chain uses TRBV6-5 with TRBJ1-2, with unresolved D. Germline lookup yields CDR1 MNHEY and CDR2 SVGAGI. V lost 4 bases to trimming and J lost 4 bases, with 13 bases between them. The CDR3 has 14 amino acids. CDR3 sequence: CASSLTSLAYGYTF. CDR3 in DNA: TGTGCCAGCAGTTTAACGAGTCTAGCCTATGGCTACACCTTC.

In nucleotides, the CDR3 is TGTGCCAGCAGCTTAGGACTTCAGCCCCAGCATTTT. Translated: CASSLGLQPQHF. The chain employs TRBV7-9 and TRBJ1-5; unclear D gene. Germline loops: CDR1 SEHNR, CDR2 FQNEAQ (reference sequence). There are 12 residues in the CDR3. The V end lost 1 base, the J end lost 6 bases, and 4 bases lay between the germline ends.

The V call is TRBV7-2, the J call TRBJ2-1; D is undetermined. Trimming stripped 2 bases from V and 1 base from J, with 6 bases between. Germline CDR1 SGHTA, CDR2 FQGNSA. The CDR3 loop spans 14 amino acids. The CDR3 DNA reads TGTGCCAGCAGCTTAACTCGGTCCTACAATGAGCAGTTCTTC. It specifies CASSLTRSYNEQFF.

This clone appeared once. This chain connects TRBV6-5 to TRBJ1-1, with D maybe TRBD1 (5 bases). The CDR3 runs to 14 residues. CDR1 and CDR2 from the germline V gene are MNHEY and SVGAGI. Trimming removed 6 bases from V and 1 base from J, with 12 bases in between. DNA for the CDR3: TGTGCCAGCAGCTACATGGACAAGAACACTGAAGCTTTCTTT. It encodes CASSYMDKNTEAFF.

The V call is TRBV5-4, the J call TRBJ2-7; 7 bases fit TRBD2. Germline CDR1 and CDR2: SGHNT and YYREEE (reference sequence). The CDR3 runs to 14 residues. The ends lost 0 bases at V and 7 bases at J; junction bases unmatched: 7. This CDR3 reads CASSLGFGGREQYF. The CDR3 region has the DNA TGTGCCAGCAGCTTGGGGTTCGGGGGGAGAGAGCAGTACTTC.

The rearrangement joins TRBV19 to TRBJ2-2; D may be TRBD2 (5 bases). The CDR3 loop spans 14 amino acids. Germline V CDR1 and CDR2: LNHDA, SQIVND (reference sequence). V shed 7 bases and J shed 2 bases, with 11 bases lying between them. The CDR3 is CASNRRENTGELFF. CDR3 sequence (DNA): TGTGCCAGTAATAGACGGGAAAACACCGGGGAGCTGTTTTTT.

The V gene is TRBV19, the J gene TRBJ1-5; D gene unclear. The germline V gene has CDR1 LNHDA and CDR2 SQIVND (reference sequence). V lost 10 bases and J 3 bases, leaving 13 bases between the germline ends. This CDR3 is built from 13 residues. The CDR3 nucleotides are TGTGCCACCGCTCGTGAGTACAATCAGCCCCAGCATTTT. Its translation is CATAREYNQPQHF.

This CDR3 reads CASSTQRNQPQHF. The CDR3 region has the DNA TGTGCCAGCAGTACCCAGAGGAATCAGCCCCAGCATTTT. The chain combines TRBV2 with TRBJ1-5; no definite D call. V lost 5 bases, J lost 4 bases, and 9 bases lay in between. Germline assignment: CDR1 SNHLY and CDR2 FYNNEI. The CDR3 consists of 13 residues.

The chain links TRBV2 to TRBJ1-2; D gene ambiguous. The CDR3 covers 12 residues. The germline V gene encodes CDR1 SNHLY and CDR2 FYNNEI. Trimming took off 6 bases at V and 3 bases at J, with 8 bases between the two ends. CDR3 in DNA: TGTGCCAGCAGGTTGGGAGACTATGGCTACACCTTC. It is translated as CASRLGDYGYTF.

The rearrangement links TRBV5-1 to TRBJ1-1, with 10 bases matching TRBD1. The germline V gene has CDR1 SGHRS and CDR2 YFSETQ. This CDR3 is built from 15 residues. With 4 bases clipped from V and 1 base from J, the junction kept 4 bases outside the gene matches. CDR3 DNA: TGCGCCAGCAGCCCGCGGACAGGGGGGAACACTGAAGCTTTCTTT. Translating gives CASSPRTGGNTEAFF.

This chain connects TRBV7-8 to TRBJ1-2; 7 positions match TRBD1. CDR1 SGHVS and CDR2 FQNEAQ come from the germline V gene. Unmatched junction bases numbered 14, after V lost 10 bases and J lost 3 bases. The CDR3 has 15 residues. The CDR3 sequence is CAITQRTGGYYGYTF. The DNA of the CDR3 is TGTGCCATCACACAGCGGACAGGTGGATACTATGGCTACACCTTC.

The rearrangement uses TRBV7-9 and TRBJ1-5, with 10 bases aligning to TRBD1. Germline-derived CDR1 and CDR2 are SEHNR and FQNEAQ (reference sequence). After removal of 1 base from V and 2 bases from J, the junction contained 5 bases not matched to a gene. The CDR3 runs to 17 residues. The CDR3: CASSLVHGTGGNQPQHF. CDR3 DNA sequence: TGTGCCAGCAGCTTAGTACATGGGACAGGGGGCAATCAGCCCCAGCATTTT.

This chain links TRBV7-2 with TRBJ1-6, with TRBD1 matching 11 bases. V was clipped by 6 bases and J by 7 bases; unmatched bases: 5. The germline gives CDR1 SGHTA, CDR2 FQGNSA. This CDR3 spans 15 amino acids. CDR3 sequence (DNA): TGTGCCAGCAGAACCGGGACAGGGGGGAATTCACCCCTCCACTTT. Encoded protein: CASRTGTGGNSPLHF.

This rearrangement joins TRBV7-9 to TRBJ2-2; D is unclear. CDR3 length: 14 amino acids. Germline V CDR1 and CDR2: SEHNR, FQNEAQ (reference sequence). The germline V and J ends were trimmed by 1 base and 4 bases, with 7 bases remaining between them. The CDR3 here is CASSLVAGTGELFF. CDR3 DNA sequence: TGTGCCAGCAGCTTAGTCGCCGGCACCGGGGAGCTGTTTTTT. The full variable domain, with the rest looked up from reference TRBV7-9 and TRBJ2-2, is DTGVSQNPRHKITKRGQNVTFRCDPISEHNRLYWYRQTLGQGPEFLTYFQNEAQLEKSRLLSDRFSAERPKGSFSTLEIQRTEQGDSAMYLCASSLVAGTGELFFGEGSRLTVL.